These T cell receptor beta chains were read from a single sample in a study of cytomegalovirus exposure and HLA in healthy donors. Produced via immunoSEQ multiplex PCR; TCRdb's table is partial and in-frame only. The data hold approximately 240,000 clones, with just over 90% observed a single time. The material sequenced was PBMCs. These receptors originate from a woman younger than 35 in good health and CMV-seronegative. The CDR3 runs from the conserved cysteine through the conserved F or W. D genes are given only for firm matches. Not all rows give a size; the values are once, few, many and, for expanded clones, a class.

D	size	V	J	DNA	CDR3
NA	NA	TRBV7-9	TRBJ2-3	TGTGCCATCACGACTGTTAGGCAGACGAACACAGATACGCAGTATTTT	CAITTVRQTNTDTQYF
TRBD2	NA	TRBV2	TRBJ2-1	TGTGCCAGCAGCCGACTAGCGGGAGGGTACAGGAATGAGCAGTTCTTC	CASSRLAGGYRNEQFF
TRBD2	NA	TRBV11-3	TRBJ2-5	TGTGCCAGCAGCTTGCGAGGGACTAGCGGACAAGAGACCCAGTACTTC	CASSLRGTSGQETQYF
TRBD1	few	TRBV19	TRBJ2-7	TGTGCCAGTAGTACCCAGGGGGCGCGACCTTGGGACGAGCAGTACTTC	CASSTQGARPWDEQYF
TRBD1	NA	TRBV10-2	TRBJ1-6	TGCGCCAGCAGAGATTATGTGACAGGGATCTATAATTCACCCCTCCACTTT	CASRDYVTGIYNSPLHF
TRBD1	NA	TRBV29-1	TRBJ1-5	TGCAGCGCAACAGGGGCCACCAATCAGCCCCAGCATTTT	CSATGATNQPQHF
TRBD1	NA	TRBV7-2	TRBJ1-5	TGTGCCAGCAGCATTAGGACAGGGAAGGATCAGCCCCAGCATTTT	CASSIRTGKDQPQHF
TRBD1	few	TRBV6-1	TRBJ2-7	TGTGCCAGCAGACTAGGGACAGCGTCCTACGAGCAGTACTTC	CASRLGTASYEQYF
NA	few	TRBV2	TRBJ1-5	TGTGCCAGCACAGGTCGTCGCAATCAGCCCCAGCATTTT	CASTGRRNQPQHF
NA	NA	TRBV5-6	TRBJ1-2	TGTGCCAGCAGCAACCCCCCCGCGGGTAACTATGGCTACACCTTC	CASSNPPAGNYGYTF
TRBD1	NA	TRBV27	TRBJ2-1	TGTGCCAGCACGACAGGGACCTCCTACAATGAGCAGTTCTTC	CASTTGTSYNEQFF
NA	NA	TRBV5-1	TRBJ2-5	TGCGCCAGCAGCGCCTCCGGGGTACGAGAGACCCAGTACTTC	CASSASGVRETQYF
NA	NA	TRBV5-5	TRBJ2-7	TGTGCCAGCAGCTTGGCCGGGACTGTTTACTACGAGCAGTACTTC	CASSLAGTVYYEQYF
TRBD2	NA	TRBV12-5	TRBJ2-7	TGTGCTAGTGGTTTGGTACAACTAGCGGGACGTTACTACGAGCAGTACTTC	CASGLVQLAGRYYEQYF
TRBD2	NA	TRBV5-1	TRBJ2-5	TGCGCCAGCAGCTTCGCGGGGGAGCAGACCCAGTACTTC	CASSFAGEQTQYF
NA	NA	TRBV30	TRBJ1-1	TGTGCCTGGAGTGTTGTGCAGGGCGCTGAAGCTTTCTTT	CAWSVVQGAEAFF
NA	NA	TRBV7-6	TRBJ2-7	TGTGCCAGCAGCTTAGTTTCAGGACAGACCTCCTACGAGCAGTACTTC	CASSLVSGQTSYEQYF
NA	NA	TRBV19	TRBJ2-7	TGTGCCAGTAGTAACGGGCCCGGGGAGTACGAGCAGTACTTC	CASSNGPGEYEQYF
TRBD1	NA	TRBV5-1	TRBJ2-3	TGCGCCAGCAGCTCTGACAGGGCGACAGATACGCAGTATTTT	CASSSDRATDTQYF
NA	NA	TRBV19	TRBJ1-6	TGTGCCAGTAGTACTGCGGGACGGGGGAATTCACCCCTCCACTTT	CASSTAGRGNSPLHF
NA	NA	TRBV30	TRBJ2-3	TGTGCCTGGAGTGTACTGGGCCCAGATACGCAGTATTTT	CAWSVLGPDTQYF
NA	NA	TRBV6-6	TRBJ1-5	TGTGCCAGCAGGGATTTGGGAGGCGACGGTCAGCCCCAGCATTTT	CASRDLGGDGQPQHF
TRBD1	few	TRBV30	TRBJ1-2	TGTGCCTGGAGTAGAAAAGGGGGCAATGGCTACACCTTC	CAWSRKGGNGYTF
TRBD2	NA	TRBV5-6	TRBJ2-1	TGTGCCAGCAGCTTGCAACTAGCGGGAGGGAACAATGAGCAGTTCTTC	CASSLQLAGGNNEQFF
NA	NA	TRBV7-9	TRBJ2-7	TGTGCCAGCAGCCGGACGACAGAACCCTACGAGCAGTACTTC	CASSRTTEPYEQYF